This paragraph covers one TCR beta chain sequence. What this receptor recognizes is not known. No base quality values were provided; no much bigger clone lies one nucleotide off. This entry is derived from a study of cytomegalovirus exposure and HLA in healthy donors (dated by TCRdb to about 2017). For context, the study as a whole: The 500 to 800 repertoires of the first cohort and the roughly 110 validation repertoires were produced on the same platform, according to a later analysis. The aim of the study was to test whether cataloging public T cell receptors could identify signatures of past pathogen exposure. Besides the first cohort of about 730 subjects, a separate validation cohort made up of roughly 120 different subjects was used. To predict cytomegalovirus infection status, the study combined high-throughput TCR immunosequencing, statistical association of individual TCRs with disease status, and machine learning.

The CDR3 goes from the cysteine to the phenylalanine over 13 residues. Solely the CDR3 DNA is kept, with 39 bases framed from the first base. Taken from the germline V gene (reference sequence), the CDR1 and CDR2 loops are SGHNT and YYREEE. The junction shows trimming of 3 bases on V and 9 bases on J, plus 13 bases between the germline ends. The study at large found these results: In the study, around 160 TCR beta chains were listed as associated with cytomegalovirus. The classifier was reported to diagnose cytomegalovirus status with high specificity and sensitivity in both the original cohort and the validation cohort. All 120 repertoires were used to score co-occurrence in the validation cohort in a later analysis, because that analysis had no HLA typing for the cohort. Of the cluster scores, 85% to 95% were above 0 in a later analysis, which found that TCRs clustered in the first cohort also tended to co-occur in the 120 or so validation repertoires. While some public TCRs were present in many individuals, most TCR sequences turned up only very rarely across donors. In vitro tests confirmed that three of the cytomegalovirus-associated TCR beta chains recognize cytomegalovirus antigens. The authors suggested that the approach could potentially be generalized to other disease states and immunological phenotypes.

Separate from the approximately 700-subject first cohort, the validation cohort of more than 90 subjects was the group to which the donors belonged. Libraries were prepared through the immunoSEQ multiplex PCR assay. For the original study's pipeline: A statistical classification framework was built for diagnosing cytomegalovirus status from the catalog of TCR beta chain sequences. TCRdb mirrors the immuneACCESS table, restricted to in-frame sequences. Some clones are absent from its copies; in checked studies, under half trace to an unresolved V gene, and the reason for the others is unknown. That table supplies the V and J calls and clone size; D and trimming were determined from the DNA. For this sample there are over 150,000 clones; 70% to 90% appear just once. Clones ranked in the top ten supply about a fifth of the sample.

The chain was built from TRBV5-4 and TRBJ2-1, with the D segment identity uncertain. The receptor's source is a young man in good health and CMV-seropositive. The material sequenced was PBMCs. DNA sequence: TGTGCCAGCAGCTCTGGCCTAGTACGTGAGCAGTTCTTC. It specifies CASSSGLVREQFF.